A single sample gave rise to the 5 T cell receptor beta chains below, sequenced in a study of response to subunit inactivated influenza vaccine. TCRdb recomputed calls from the RT-PCR reads with MiXCR, one row per CDR3 protein. The sample has hundreds of thousands of distinct CDR3 sequences, about 10% seen once. The sample was PBMCs from blood, taken on the day of vaccination. These receptors originate from a man aged 50-59 years who received an inactivated influenza vaccine.

This clonotype came up a few times. This chain joins TRBV6-1 and TRBJ2-1; perhaps TRBD2 as D (6 bases). CDR1 and CDR2 from the germline V gene are MNHNS and SASEGT. The V end was cut by 2 bases, the J end by 3 bases, with 17 bases between. The CDR3 sequence is 17 residues long. CDR3 nucleotide sequence: TGTGCCAGCAGTGAACCTACTACCCTAGCGAACTACAATGAGCAGTTCTTC. This sequence encodes CASSEPTTLANYNEQFF.

This clonotype has just a few counts. The chain uses TRBV19 and TRBJ1-5; D is undetermined. V shed 3 bases and J shed 0 bases, with 6 bases lying between them. Germline assignment: CDR1 LNHDA and CDR2 SQIVND (reference sequence). The CDR3 is 14 residues long. CDR3 protein: CASSIRGSNQPQHF. The CDR3 DNA follows: TGTGCCAGTAGTATTCGGGGTAGCAATCAGCCCCAGCATTTT. Complete variable domain (other parts from reference TRBV19 and TRBJ1-5): DGGITQSPKYLFRKEGQNVTLSCEQNLNHDAMYWYRQDPGQGLRLIYYSQIVNDFQKGDIAEGYSVSREKKESFPLTVTSAQKNPTAFYLCASSIRGSNQPQHFGDGTRLSIL.

The chain joins TRBV7-9 to TRBJ1-4; TRBD1 aligns across 7 bases. The CDR3 has 16 amino acids. Trimming removed 5 bases from V and 8 bases from J; junction bases left unmatched: 14. The germline gives CDR1 SEHNR, CDR2 FQNEAQ (reference sequence). The CDR3 nucleotides read TGTGCCAGCAGCCAGAGACGGGACAGTCTAGGAGAAAAACTGTTTTTT. It encodes CASSQRRDSLGEKLFF.

This clonotype was seen a few times. V gene TRBV27 combines with J gene TRBJ1-6; D ambiguous. CDR3 size: 16 residues. With 4 bases removed from V and 0 bases from J, the gap between germline ends came to 10 bases. Per germline, CDR1 MNHEY and CDR2 SMNVEV (reference sequence). CDR3 bases: TGTGCCAGCAGTTCCTCGGCGAGCTCCTATAATTCACCCCTCCACTTT. Translation gives CASSSSASSYNSPLHF.

There are a few counts of this clonotype. The chain is built from TRBV18 and TRBJ2-5; D ambiguous. This CDR3 has 12 residues. V gave up 3 bases and J gave up 5 bases, with 7 bases separating them. Germline assignment: CDR1 KGHSH and CDR2 LQKENI. The CDR3 spells CASSPTTETQYF. The CDR3 DNA reads as TGTGCCAGCTCACCCACTACGGAGACCCAGTACTTC.